This TCR beta chain was recorded in a study of blood T cells in healthy people across ages. Study overall: About one barcoded beta molecule per two T cells was the capture yield of template switching.

To note about this clonotype: The target antigen is unknown.

Study outcomes and limitations: Diversity was estimated from one million T cells, and these estimates were considered underestimates.

Combining a sample-barcoded 5' primer with a J-beta primer mix, a second PCR ran for about 7 to 12 cycles. CDR3-containing paired-end reads numbered at least 2.5 million in each sample. TCRdb re-analysed the 5' RACE reads in MiXCR, keeping a single row per CDR3 protein. The repertoire holds about 1.8 million distinct CDR3 sequences, with around 48% as singletons. CDR3 length equals 16 residues. Trimming removed 2 bases at V and 0 bases at J, with 12 bases between. Germline assignment: CDR1 MNHEY and CDR2 SMNVEV (reference sequence). Each sample had at least 6.5 million PBMCs isolated. This chain connects TRBV27 to TRBJ2-3; unclear D gene. This receptor was taken from a woman aged 40 to 50 in good health. The sample taken for sequencing was blood. In nucleotides, the CDR3 is TGTGCCAGCAGTTTAATTCCAGGCCGCAGCACAGATACGCAGTATTTT. The encoded protein is CASSLIPGRSTDTQYF.